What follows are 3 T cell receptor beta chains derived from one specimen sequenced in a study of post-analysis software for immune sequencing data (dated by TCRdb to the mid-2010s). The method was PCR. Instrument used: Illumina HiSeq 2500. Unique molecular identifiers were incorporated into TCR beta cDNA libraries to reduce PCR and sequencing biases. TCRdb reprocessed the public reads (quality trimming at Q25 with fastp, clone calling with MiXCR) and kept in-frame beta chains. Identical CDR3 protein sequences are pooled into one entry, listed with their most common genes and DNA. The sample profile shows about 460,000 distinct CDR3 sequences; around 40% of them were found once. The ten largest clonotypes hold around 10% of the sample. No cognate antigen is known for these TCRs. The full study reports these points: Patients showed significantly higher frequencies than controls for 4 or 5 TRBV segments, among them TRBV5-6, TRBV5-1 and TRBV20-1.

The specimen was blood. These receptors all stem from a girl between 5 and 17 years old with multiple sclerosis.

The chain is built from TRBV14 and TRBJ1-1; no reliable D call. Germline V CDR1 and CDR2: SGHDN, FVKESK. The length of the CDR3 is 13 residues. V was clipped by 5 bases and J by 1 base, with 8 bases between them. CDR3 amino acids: CASSLNPNTEAFF. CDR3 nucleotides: TGTGCCAGCAGCTTGAACCCGAACACTGAAGCTTTCTTT.

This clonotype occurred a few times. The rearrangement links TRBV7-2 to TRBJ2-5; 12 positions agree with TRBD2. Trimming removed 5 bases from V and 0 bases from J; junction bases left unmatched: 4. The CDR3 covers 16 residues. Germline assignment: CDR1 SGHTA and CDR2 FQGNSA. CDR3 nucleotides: TGTGCCAGCAGCATCGGGACTAGCGGGTACCAAGAGACCCAGTACTTC. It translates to CASSIGTSGYQETQYF.

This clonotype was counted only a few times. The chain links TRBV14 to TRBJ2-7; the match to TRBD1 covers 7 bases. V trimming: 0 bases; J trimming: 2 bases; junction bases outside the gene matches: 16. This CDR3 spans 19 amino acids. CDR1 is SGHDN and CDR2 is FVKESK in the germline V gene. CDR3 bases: TGTGCCAGCAGCCAAGAGGGCTTTGGTAGCCCGGACAGGACCTACGAGCAGTACTTC. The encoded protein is CASSQEGFGSPDRTYEQYF.